This T cell receptor beta chain was sequenced in a study of T cells in Graves' hyperthyroidism and ophthalmopathy. In the study overall: At the time of initial diagnosis and before any treatment, peripheral blood was collected. Notes on the study in general: The majority of expanded thyroid clonotypes above 0.001 also appeared in blood.

Newly diagnosed hyperthyroidism, duration under 2 months, in patients aged 18 to 65. Patients showing uncontrolled infection, other autoimmune disease, pregnancy or lactation were ineligible. The length of the CDR3 is 11 residues. V was pared by 8 bases and J by 7 bases, with 11 bases between. Using RNA transcripts as the source, TCR beta CDR3 regions were amplified. The HTBI primer set drove a first-round RT-PCR of the TCR CDR3. TCRdb processed the multiplex PCR reads anew with MiXCR; each CDR3 protein has one entry. Of a few hundred thousand distinct CDR3 sequences listed, about a fifth are singletons. On this clonotype: The target antigen is unknown.

The gene calls are TRBV12-3 or TRBV12-4 and TRBJ2-5, with D unresolved. Sample: blood. The receptor was derived from a woman aged 18-30 years with Graves' hyperthyroidism. CDR3: CASSSDGTQYF. DNA for the CDR3: TGTGCCAGCTCCTCGGACGGGACCCAGTACTTC.